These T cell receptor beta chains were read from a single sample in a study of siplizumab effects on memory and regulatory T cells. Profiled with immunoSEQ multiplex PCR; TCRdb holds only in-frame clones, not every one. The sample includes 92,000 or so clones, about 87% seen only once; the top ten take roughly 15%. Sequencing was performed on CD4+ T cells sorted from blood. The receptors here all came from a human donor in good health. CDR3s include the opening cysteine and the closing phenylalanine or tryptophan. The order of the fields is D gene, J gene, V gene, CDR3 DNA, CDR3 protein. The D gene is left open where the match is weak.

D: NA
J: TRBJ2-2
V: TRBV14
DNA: TGTGCCAGCAGCCCCAGGGCCGGGGAGCTGTTTTTT
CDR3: CASSPRAGELFF

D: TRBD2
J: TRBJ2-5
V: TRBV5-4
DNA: TGTGCCAGCAGCTTGGTAGGACTAGCGGGAGGGCCTACGGAGACCCAGTACTTC
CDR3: CASSLVGLAGGPTETQYF

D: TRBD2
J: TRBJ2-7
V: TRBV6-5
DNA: TGTGCCAGCAGTCAAGCGGGAGTTCCCCCCGAGCAGTACTTC
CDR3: CASSQAGVPPEQYF

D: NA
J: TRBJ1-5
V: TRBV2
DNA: TGTGCCAGCAGTCCCCAGGGCGGTAGCAATCAGCCCCAGCATTTT
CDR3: CASSPQGGSNQPQHF

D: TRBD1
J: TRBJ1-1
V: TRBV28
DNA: TGTGCCAGCAGCCCAGGGGGCACTGAAGCTTTCTTT
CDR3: CASSPGGTEAFF

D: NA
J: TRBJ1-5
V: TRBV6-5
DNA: TGTGCCAGCAGTTCTTCCCGAAATCAGCCCCAGCATTTT
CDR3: CASSSSRNQPQHF

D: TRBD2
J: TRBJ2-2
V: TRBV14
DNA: TGTGCCAGCAGCCAACCTCGGACTAGCGGGAGGGCCGGGGAGCTGTTTTTT
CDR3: CASSQPRTSGRAGELFF

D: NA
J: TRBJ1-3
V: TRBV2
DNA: TGTGCCAGCAGTGGTGAGGGGATCTCTGGAAACACCATATATTTT
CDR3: CASSGEGISGNTIYF

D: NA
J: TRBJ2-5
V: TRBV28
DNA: TGTGCCAGCAGCTTCAGGAATCCTGAAGAGACCCAGTACTTC
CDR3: CASSFRNPEETQYF

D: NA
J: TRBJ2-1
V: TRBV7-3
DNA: TGTGCCAGCAGCTTAATTCCGGACCAGAGGGGGAATTCTGAGCAGTTCTTC
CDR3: CASSLIPDQRGNSEQFF